This TCR beta chain was captured in a study of blood T cell repertoires in COVID-19. About the study: Donors in the United States, Italy and Spain gave samples during acute or convalescent COVID-19. PBMCs, B-cell-depleted T cells, or T cells were the source of the cDNA or gDNA that made up the material.

Germline-derived CDR1 and CDR2 are SGDLS and YYNGEE. V was trimmed by 3 bases and J by 0 bases, leaving 13 bases between them. This CDR3 spans 15 amino acids. Only in-frame clones appear in the TCRdb table, and some are missing; sequencing was by immunoSEQ multiplex PCR. This sample has about 24,000 clones; about 89% occur once, and the top ten carry 25% to 30%. The chain has TRBV9 and TRBJ2-7, with D possibly being TRBD1 (5 bases). This clonotype was obtained from a man in his 70s with COVID-19, enrolled during active disease. The sequenced material came from peripheral blood. The CDR3 nucleotides are TGTGCCAGCAGCGGTACAGGAATCTACTCCTACGAGCAGTACTTC. It translates to CASSGTGIYSYEQYF.